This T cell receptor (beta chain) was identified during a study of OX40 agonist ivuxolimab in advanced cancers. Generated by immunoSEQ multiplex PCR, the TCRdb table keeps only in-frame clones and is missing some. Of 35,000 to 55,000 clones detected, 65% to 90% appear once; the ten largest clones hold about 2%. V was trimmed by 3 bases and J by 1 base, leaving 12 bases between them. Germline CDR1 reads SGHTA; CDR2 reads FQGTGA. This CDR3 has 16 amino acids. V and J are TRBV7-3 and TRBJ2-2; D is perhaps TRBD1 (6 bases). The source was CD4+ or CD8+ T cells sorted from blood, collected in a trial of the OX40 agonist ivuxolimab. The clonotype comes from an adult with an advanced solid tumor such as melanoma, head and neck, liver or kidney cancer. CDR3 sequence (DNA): TGTGCCAGCAGCTTCCCTGGACAGATGAACACCGGGGAGCTGTTTTTT. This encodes CASSFPGQMNTGELFF.